This T cell receptor beta chain was sequenced during a study of T cell responses to AZD1222 COVID-19 vaccine. Study-wide findings and caveats: Most donors were white British and more were female, and clonal diversity was possibly underestimated. Variant regions that are unmutated are reportedly the target of nearly half of spike-specific TCRs.

Here immunoSEQ multiplex PCR was the method, and the copy in TCRdb shows in-frame clones only, minus some. This table has 90,000 to 140,000 clones, roughly 90% appearing once. Comments on this clone: Its antigen is not identified.

This CDR3 spans 15 amino acids. V lost 5 bases to trimming and J lost 6 bases; unmatched junction nucleotides: 7. Germline CDR1 is MNHEY and CDR2 is SVGAGI. The sequences come from peripheral blood, collected on day 0 of AZD1222 vaccination. The origin of this receptor is an adult in good health. V is TRBV6-5 and J is TRBJ1-4; 9 nucleotides match TRBD1. CDR3 protein: CASSHPGQGDEKLFF. DNA of the CDR3: TGTGCCAGCAGTCATCCGGGACAGGGAGATGAAAAACTGTTTTTT.